The rows below give T cell receptor beta chains drawn from one sample of a study of cytotoxic CD8 clonotypes in ibrutinib-treated CLL. TCRdb's table, derived via immunoSEQ multiplex PCR, lists solely in-frame clones and lacks some. The table has approximately 130,000 clones, approximately 81% seen once; the top ten hold 3.3%. The sequencing used PBMCs, collected after 24 months of ibrutinib treatment. The receptors derive from a human donor with chronic lymphocytic leukemia. The CDR3 runs from the conserved cysteine through the conserved F or W. D genes are given only for firm matches. Size tells how often a clone was seen (once, few, many) or the class of an expanded clone, and some rows leave it out.

v_gene: TRBV29-1
j_gene: TRBJ2-5
abundance: -
d_gene: -
CDR3nt: TGCAGCGTTGCCGGTCACTCCCCAGAGACCCAGTACTTC
CDR3aa: CSVAGHSPETQYF

v_gene: TRBV7-2
j_gene: TRBJ2-1
abundance: -
d_gene: TRBD2
CDR3nt: TGTGCCAGCAGCGTGGGACTAGCGGTTACTTACAATGAGCAGTTCTTC
CDR3aa: CASSVGLAVTYNEQFF

v_gene: TRBV29-1
j_gene: TRBJ2-3
abundance: -
d_gene: TRBD2
CDR3nt: TGCAGCGCCGGACTAGCGGGGGTTACAGATACGCAGTATTTT
CDR3aa: CSAGLAGVTDTQYF

v_gene: TRBV30
j_gene: TRBJ2-2
abundance: -
d_gene: TRBD2
CDR3nt: TGTGCCTGGAGGTTAGCGGGGCGCCCCGGGGAGCTGTTTTTT
CDR3aa: CAWRLAGRPGELFF

v_gene: TRBV7-9
j_gene: TRBJ1-6
abundance: few
d_gene: -
CDR3nt: TGTGCCAGCAGCTCCGGAACGGATTCACCCCTCCACTTT
CDR3aa: CASSSGTDSPLHF

v_gene: TRBV18
j_gene: TRBJ2-5
abundance: -
d_gene: -
CDR3nt: TGTGCCAGCTCACCACAGGGGGAAGAGACCCAGTACTTC
CDR3aa: CASSPQGEETQYF

v_gene: TRBV9
j_gene: TRBJ2-5
abundance: -
d_gene: -
CDR3nt: TGTGCCAGCAGCGTAGCGGCAGGGCAAGAGACCCAGTACTTC
CDR3aa: CASSVAAGQETQYF

v_gene: TRBV6-4
j_gene: TRBJ2-1
abundance: -
d_gene: -
CDR3nt: TGTGCCAGCAGTGATCCAAAATACAATGAGCAGTTCTTC
CDR3aa: CASSDPKYNEQFF

v_gene: TRBV29-1
j_gene: TRBJ1-1
abundance: once
d_gene: -
CDR3nt: TGCAGCGTTATTGGGAAAGGGAACACTGAAGCTTTCTTT
CDR3aa: CSVIGKGNTEAFF

v_gene: TRBV28
j_gene: TRBJ1-2
abundance: -
d_gene: -
CDR3nt: TGTGCAGGGGGGAAAGAGGCAGGGTTCACCTTC
CDR3aa: CAGGKEAGFTF

v_gene: TRBV5-6
j_gene: TRBJ1-5
abundance: -
d_gene: TRBD1
CDR3nt: TGTGCCAGCAGCCAGACAGGGGGCGGGAATCAGCCCCAGCATTTT
CDR3aa: CASSQTGGGNQPQHF

v_gene: TRBV2
j_gene: TRBJ2-5
abundance: -
d_gene: TRBD2
CDR3nt: TGTGCCAGCAGGGTTTTAGCGGGGGGGCTGGGTACCCAGTACTTC
CDR3aa: CASRVLAGGLGTQYF

v_gene: TRBV6-5
j_gene: TRBJ1-5
abundance: -
d_gene: TRBD1
CDR3nt: TGTGCCAGCGGGACAGGACTGGGGGATCAGCCCCAGCATTTT
CDR3aa: CASGTGLGDQPQHF

v_gene: TRBV6-5
j_gene: TRBJ2-5
abundance: -
d_gene: -
CDR3nt: TGTGCCAGCAGTTACGGGCGGGGTAGCCTCGGAGAGACCCAGTACTTC
CDR3aa: CASSYGRGSLGETQYF

v_gene: TRBV7-6
j_gene: TRBJ1-4
abundance: -
d_gene: TRBD1
CDR3nt: TGTGCCAGCAGCTTAGGGACAGGGAGAGAAAAACTGTTTTTT
CDR3aa: CASSLGTGREKLFF

v_gene: TRBV5-8
j_gene: TRBJ1-1
abundance: -
d_gene: TRBD1
CDR3nt: TGTGCCAGCAGCTTGACCAGGGGGGCCGAAGCTTTCTTT
CDR3aa: CASSLTRGAEAFF

v_gene: TRBV7-9
j_gene: TRBJ2-3
abundance: -
d_gene: TRBD2
CDR3nt: TGTGCCAGCAGTCCGCCCCGACGACTAGCGAAAGCGGGAGATACGCAGTATTTT
CDR3aa: CASSPPRRLAKAGDTQYF

v_gene: TRBV18
j_gene: TRBJ2-3
abundance: -
d_gene: -
CDR3nt: TGTGCCAGCTCACCATGGGCCACAGATACGCAGTATTTT
CDR3aa: CASSPWATDTQYF

v_gene: TRBV7-9
j_gene: TRBJ1-6
abundance: -
d_gene: -
CDR3nt: TGTGCCAGCAGCTTAGCGTTCCAGGAAAATTCACCCCTCCACTTT
CDR3aa: CASSLAFQENSPLHF

v_gene: TRBV27
j_gene: TRBJ1-6
abundance: few
d_gene: TRBD1
CDR3nt: TGTGCCAGCAGTAAAGATCGGGACAGGGATTCACCCCTCCACTTT
CDR3aa: CASSKDRDRDSPLHF

v_gene: TRBV5-4
j_gene: TRBJ1-6
abundance: few
d_gene: TRBD1
CDR3nt: TGTGCCAGCAGACCAGGGGGCACGGGTAATTCACCCCTCCACTTT
CDR3aa: CASRPGGTGNSPLHF

v_gene: TRBV9
j_gene: TRBJ2-7
abundance: -
d_gene: -
CDR3nt: TGTGCCAGCAGCGTAGGGCAGGTCGGGGAGCAGTACTTC
CDR3aa: CASSVGQVGEQYF

v_gene: TRBV5-6
j_gene: TRBJ2-7
abundance: -
d_gene: -
CDR3nt: TGTGCCAGCAGCTTTGGGACACCCGTCTGGTACTTC
CDR3aa: CASSFGTPVWYF

v_gene: TRBV11-2
j_gene: TRBJ1-6
abundance: -
d_gene: -
CDR3nt: TGTGCCAGCAGCTTTTCGGCAGGGTCGGGTTCACCCCTCCACTTT
CDR3aa: CASSFSAGSGSPLHF

v_gene: TRBV5-4
j_gene: TRBJ2-7
abundance: -
d_gene: -
CDR3nt: TGTGCCAGCAGCCAGGGCCTTGAGCAGTACTTC
CDR3aa: CASSQGLEQYF

v_gene: TRBV30
j_gene: TRBJ2-3
abundance: -
d_gene: -
CDR3nt: TGTGCCTGGACCCCCTCGGGCAGGGTTGAGGATACGCAGTATTTT
CDR3aa: CAWTPSGRVEDTQYF

v_gene: TRBV7-6
j_gene: TRBJ2-3
abundance: once
d_gene: -
CDR3nt: TGTGCCAGCAGCTTGGCCGGTGCGGCAGATACGCAGTATTTT
CDR3aa: CASSLAGAADTQYF

v_gene: TRBV5-1
j_gene: TRBJ1-4
abundance: -
d_gene: -
CDR3nt: TGCGCCAGCAGCGCCGCAGGGGCCCCAACTAATGAAAAACTGTTTTTT
CDR3aa: CASSAAGAPTNEKLFF

v_gene: TRBV27
j_gene: TRBJ2-1
abundance: -
d_gene: TRBD1
CDR3nt: TGTGCCAGCAGTTTGACCGGACAGGGAACCTACAATGAGCAGTTCTTC
CDR3aa: CASSLTGQGTYNEQFF

v_gene: TRBV5-1
j_gene: TRBJ2-3
abundance: -
d_gene: -
CDR3nt: TGCGCCAGCAGCGGGAGACAGCGTGGGGTAGATACGCAGTATTTT
CDR3aa: CASSGRQRGVDTQYF

v_gene: TRBV9
j_gene: TRBJ1-2
abundance: -
d_gene: -
CDR3nt: TGTGCCAGCAGCGTAGGCCCCAGGGGTGGGAACTATGGCTACACCTTC
CDR3aa: CASSVGPRGGNYGYTF

v_gene: TRBV7-3
j_gene: TRBJ2-3
abundance: -
d_gene: -
CDR3nt: TGTGCCAGCAGCTTCAGGGGCGGCACAGATACGCAGTATTTT
CDR3aa: CASSFRGGTDTQYF

v_gene: TRBV7-9
j_gene: TRBJ1-2
abundance: -
d_gene: TRBD1
CDR3nt: TGTGCCAGCAGCCTTCCGGACAGGGCGGGTGACTACACCTTC
CDR3aa: CASSLPDRAGDYTF

v_gene: TRBV9
j_gene: TRBJ2-5
abundance: -
d_gene: TRBD2
CDR3nt: TGTGCCAGCAGCGTAGCGGCTAGCGGGGGTTTGGAGACCCAGTACTTC
CDR3aa: CASSVAASGGLETQYF

v_gene: TRBV7-2
j_gene: TRBJ2-7
abundance: -
d_gene: -
CDR3nt: TGTGCCAGCAGCCCCCGGGCTCAGGGGGGCGACGAGCAGTACTTC
CDR3aa: CASSPRAQGGDEQYF

v_gene: TRBV7-2
j_gene: TRBJ2-5
abundance: -
d_gene: TRBD1
CDR3nt: TGTGCCAGCAGCTACCCTGACAGGGTTGAGACCCAGTACTTC
CDR3aa: CASSYPDRVETQYF

v_gene: TRBV28
j_gene: TRBJ1-2
abundance: -
d_gene: TRBD1
CDR3nt: TGTGCCAGCAGCCTGGACAGGGGCTCGTCTAGGGGCTACACCTTC
CDR3aa: CASSLDRGSSRGYTF

v_gene: TRBV6-6
j_gene: TRBJ2-7
abundance: -
d_gene: TRBD1
CDR3nt: TGTGCCAGCAGTTACAGACAGGGTCTTCATTACGAGCAGTACTTC
CDR3aa: CASSYRQGLHYEQYF

v_gene: TRBV10-3
j_gene: TRBJ2-3
abundance: once
d_gene: TRBD1
CDR3nt: TGTGCCACCGCGACAGGGACAGATACGCAGTATTTT
CDR3aa: CATATGTDTQYF

v_gene: TRBV14
j_gene: TRBJ2-7
abundance: -
d_gene: TRBD1
CDR3nt: TGTGCCAGCAGCCAAGACCCGAGACAGGGGAGCTCCTACGAGCAGTACTTC
CDR3aa: CASSQDPRQGSSYEQYF

v_gene: TRBV5-1
j_gene: TRBJ1-4
abundance: -
d_gene: TRBD1
CDR3nt: TGCGCCAGCAGCCCACAGGGGGGTAATGAAAAACTGTTTTTT
CDR3aa: CASSPQGGNEKLFF

v_gene: TRBV7-9
j_gene: TRBJ2-5
abundance: -
d_gene: -
CDR3nt: TGTGCCAGCAGCTTAGTGGGGGAGACCCAGTACTTC
CDR3aa: CASSLVGETQYF

v_gene: TRBV5-1
j_gene: TRBJ1-1
abundance: once
d_gene: TRBD1
CDR3nt: TGCGCCAGCAGCCTACGGACAGGGTGGAACACTGAAGCTTTCTTT
CDR3aa: CASSLRTGWNTEAFF